This T cell receptor beta chain was sequenced during a study of blood T cell repertoires in COVID-19. At the level of the study: Samples came from the United States, Italy and Spain, spanning acute and convalescent COVID-19. T cells, B-cell-depleted T cells, or PBMCs supplied cDNA or gDNA.

Source study methods: From reference gene primer amplification, estimates of nucleated cell counts were derived. Sequenced by immunoSEQ multiplex PCR; TCRdb stores in-frame clones only, minus some. Clonal size and the V and J genes are those of that table, whereas D and trimming came from the DNA. The profile shows 260,000 or so clones, roughly 82% of them singletons. CDR3 size: 17 residues. CDR1 is SGHRS, CDR2 YFSETQ, per germline. V gave up 0 bases and J gave up 4 bases; unmatched junction bases: 6. Sequenced input: peripheral blood. The clonotype was recovered from a woman between 65 and 79 years old with acute or convalescent COVID-19. The chain employs TRBV5-1 and TRBJ2-3, with 12 bases aligning to TRBD2. This CDR3 is CASSLATSGGRADTQYF. CDR3 nucleotide sequence: TGCGCCAGCAGCTTGGCCACTAGCGGGGGGCGTGCAGATACGCAGTATTTT.